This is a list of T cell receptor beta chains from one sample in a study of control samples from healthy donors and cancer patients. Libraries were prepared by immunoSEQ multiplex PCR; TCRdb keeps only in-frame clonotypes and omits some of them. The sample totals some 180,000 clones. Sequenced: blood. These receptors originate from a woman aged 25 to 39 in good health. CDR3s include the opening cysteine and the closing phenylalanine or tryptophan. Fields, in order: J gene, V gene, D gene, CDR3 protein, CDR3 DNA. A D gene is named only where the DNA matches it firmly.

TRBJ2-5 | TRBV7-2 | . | CASTQNPGGGETQYF | TGTGCCAGCACCCAGAACCCGGGGGGCGGGGAGACCCAGTACTTC
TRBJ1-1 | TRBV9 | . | CASSPNTEAFF | TGTGCCAGCAGTCCGAACACTGAAGCTTTCTTT
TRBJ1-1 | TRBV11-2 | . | CASSLRIGPEAFF | TGTGCCAGCAGCTTAAGGATCGGACCTGAAGCTTTCTTT
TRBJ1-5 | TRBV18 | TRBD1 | CASSPGQSNQPQHF | TGTGCCAGCTCGCCGGGACAGAGCAATCAGCCCCAGCATTTT
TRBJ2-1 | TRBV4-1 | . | CASSQEGVVSEQFF | TGCGCCAGCAGCCAAGAAGGGGTAGTCAGTGAGCAGTTCTTC
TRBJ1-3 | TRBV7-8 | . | CASSLSGSARNTIYF | TGTGCCAGCAGCTTATCGGGCAGTGCAAGAAACACCATATATTTT
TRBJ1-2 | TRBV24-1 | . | CATSDFGSDYGYTF | TGTGCCACCAGTGATTTTGGCAGCGACTATGGCTACACCTTC
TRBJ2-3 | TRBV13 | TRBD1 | CASRPTGAGTDTQYF | TGTGCCAGCAGACCTACAGGGGCTGGCACAGATACGCAGTATTTT
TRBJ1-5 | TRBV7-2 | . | CASSSYRDQPQHF | TGTGCCAGCAGCTCATACAGGGATCAGCCCCAGCATTTT
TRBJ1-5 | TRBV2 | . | CASSDGRGQPQHF | TGTGCCAGCAGTGATGGACGTGGGCAGCCCCAGCATTTT
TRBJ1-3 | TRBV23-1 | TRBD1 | CASIRRGLYSGNTIYF | TGCGCCAGCATCCGCAGGGGGCTCTACTCTGGAAACACCATATATTTT
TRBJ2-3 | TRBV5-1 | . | CASSLVSRSTDTQYF | TGCGCCAGCAGCTTGGTAAGCCGTAGCACAGATACGCAGTATTTT
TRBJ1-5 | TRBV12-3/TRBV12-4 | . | CASSLADNQPQHF | TGTGCCAGCAGTTTGGCAGATAATCAGCCCCAGCATTTT
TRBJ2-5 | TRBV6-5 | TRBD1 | CASSYSGGYGETQYF | TGTGCCAGCAGTTATTCAGGGGGCTATGGAGAGACCCAGTACTTC
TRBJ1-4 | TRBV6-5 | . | CASSLGDEKLFF | TGTGCCAGCAGCCTCGGGGATGAAAAACTGTTTTTT
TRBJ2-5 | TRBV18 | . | CASSPLVWQAQETQYF | TGTGCCAGCTCACCACTCGTTTGGCAGGCGCAAGAGACCCAGTACTTC
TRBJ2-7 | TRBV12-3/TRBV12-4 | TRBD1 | CASSGRGMDEQYF | TGTGCCAGCAGTGGCAGGGGGATGGACGAGCAGTACTTC
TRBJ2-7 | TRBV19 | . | CASSIQGGGTYEQYF | TGTGCCAGTAGTATACAGGGAGGCGGGACCTACGAGCAGTACTTC
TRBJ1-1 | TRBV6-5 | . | CASSYGVGRNTEAFF | TGTGCCAGCAGTTACGGGGTCGGTAGGAACACTGAAGCTTTCTTT
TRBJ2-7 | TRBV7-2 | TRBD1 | CASSLHQGASYEQYF | TGTGCCAGCAGCTTACACCAGGGGGCCTCCTACGAGCAGTACTTC
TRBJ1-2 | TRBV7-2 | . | CASSLGSSYGYTF | TGTGCCAGCAGCTTAGGAAGCAGCTATGGCTACACCTTC
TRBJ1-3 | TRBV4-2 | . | CASSQIRDPGNTIYF | TGTGCCAGCAGCCAGATACGGGACCCTGGAAACACCATATATTTT
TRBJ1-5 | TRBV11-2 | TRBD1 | CASSGGSTGNQPQHF | TGTGCCAGCAGCGGCGGGTCGACAGGGAATCAGCCCCAGCATTTT
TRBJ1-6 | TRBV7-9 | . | CASSLDPPNSPLHF | TGTGCCAGCAGCTTAGACCCCCCCAATTCACCCCTCCACTTT
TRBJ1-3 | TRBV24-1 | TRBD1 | CATSDGGGRNTIYF | TGTGCCACCAGTGATGGAGGGGGCAGAAACACCATATATTTT
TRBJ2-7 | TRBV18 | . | CASSPISVRDEQYF | TGTGCCAGCTCCCCGATCTCCGTTAGGGACGAGCAGTACTTC
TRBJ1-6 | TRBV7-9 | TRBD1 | CASSTDRAFLNSPLHF | TGTGCCAGCAGCACCGACAGGGCCTTCCTTAATTCACCCCTCCACTTT
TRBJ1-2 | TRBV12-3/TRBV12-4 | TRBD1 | CASRTGTDYGYTF | TGTGCCAGCAGAACCGGGACAGACTATGGCTACACCTTC
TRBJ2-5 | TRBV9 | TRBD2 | CASTLEGGLAAETQYF | TGTGCCAGCACCCTAGAGGGTGGGCTAGCGGCAGAGACCCAGTACTTC
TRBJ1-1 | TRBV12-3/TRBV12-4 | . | CASSKSEAFF | TGTGCCAGCAGTAAATCTGAAGCTTTCTTT
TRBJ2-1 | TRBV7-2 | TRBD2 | CASSLAAGGLYNEQFF | TGTGCCAGCAGCTTAGCGGCGGGGGGCCTCTACAATGAGCAGTTCTTC
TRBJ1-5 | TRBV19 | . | CASKDQAGPQPQHF | TGTGCCAGTAAAGATCAGGCAGGTCCGCAGCCCCAGCATTTT
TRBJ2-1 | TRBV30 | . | CAWSDGYNEQFF | TGTGCCTGGAGTGATGGTTACAATGAGCAGTTCTTC
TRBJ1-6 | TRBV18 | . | CASSEYTVNNSPLHF | TGTGCCAGCTCGGAGTACACGGTTAATAATTCACCCCTCCACTTT
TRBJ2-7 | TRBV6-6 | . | CASSPGTSFLYYF | TGTGCCAGCAGTCCCGGGACCTCCTTCCTTTATTACTTC
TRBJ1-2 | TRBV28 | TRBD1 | CASSLTGGAYYGYTF | TGTGCCAGCAGTTTAACAGGGGGCGCGTACTATGGCTACACCTTC
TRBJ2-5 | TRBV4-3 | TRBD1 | CASSHTVDRQETQYF | TGCGCCAGCAGTCATACAGTGGACAGGCAGGAGACCCAGTACTTC
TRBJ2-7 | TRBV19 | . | CASSIAGRLEQYF | TGTGCCAGTAGTATAGCGGGACGTCTCGAGCAGTACTTC
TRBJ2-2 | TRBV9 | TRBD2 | CASRWSGGNTGELFF | TGTGCCAGCAGGTGGAGCGGGGGGAACACCGGGGAGCTGTTTTTT
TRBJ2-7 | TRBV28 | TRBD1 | CASSLQGAGEQYF | TGTGCCAGCAGCCTACAGGGGGCGGGCGAGCAGTACTTC
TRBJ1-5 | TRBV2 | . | CASSSGQRNQPQHF | TGTGCCAGCTCTTCCGGACAGCGCAATCAGCCCCAGCATTTT
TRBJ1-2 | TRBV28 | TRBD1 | CASSFPGQGYGYTF | TGTGCCAGCAGCTTTCCGGGACAGGGATATGGCTACACCTTC
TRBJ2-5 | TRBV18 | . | CASSPGIEETQYF | TGTGCCAGCTCACCAGGTATAGAAGAGACCCAGTACTTC
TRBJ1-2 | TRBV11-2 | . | CASSLQGTFGYTF | TGTGCCAGCAGCTTACAGGGGACGTTCGGCTACACCTTC
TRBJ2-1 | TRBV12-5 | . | CASGLNSGLTALYNEQFF | TGTGCTAGTGGTTTGAATTCGGGATTGACAGCCCTTTACAATGAGCAGTTCTTC
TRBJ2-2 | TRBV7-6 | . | CASSLIEGSGELFF | TGTGCCAGCAGCTTAATTGAGGGCTCCGGGGAGCTGTTTTTT
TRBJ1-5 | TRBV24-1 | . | CATSEGHQPQHF | TGTGCCACCAGTGAGGGGCATCAGCCCCAGCATTTT
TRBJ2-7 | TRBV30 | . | CAWAGDRYEQYF | TGTGCCTGGGCTGGGGACCGCTACGAGCAGTACTTC
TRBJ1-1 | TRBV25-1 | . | CASSERSNTEAFF | TGTGCCAGCAGTGAACGGAGTAACACTGAAGCTTTCTTT
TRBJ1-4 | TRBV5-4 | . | CASSSQGSNEKLFF | TGTGCCAGCAGCTCCCAGGGTTCTAATGAAAAACTGTTTTTT